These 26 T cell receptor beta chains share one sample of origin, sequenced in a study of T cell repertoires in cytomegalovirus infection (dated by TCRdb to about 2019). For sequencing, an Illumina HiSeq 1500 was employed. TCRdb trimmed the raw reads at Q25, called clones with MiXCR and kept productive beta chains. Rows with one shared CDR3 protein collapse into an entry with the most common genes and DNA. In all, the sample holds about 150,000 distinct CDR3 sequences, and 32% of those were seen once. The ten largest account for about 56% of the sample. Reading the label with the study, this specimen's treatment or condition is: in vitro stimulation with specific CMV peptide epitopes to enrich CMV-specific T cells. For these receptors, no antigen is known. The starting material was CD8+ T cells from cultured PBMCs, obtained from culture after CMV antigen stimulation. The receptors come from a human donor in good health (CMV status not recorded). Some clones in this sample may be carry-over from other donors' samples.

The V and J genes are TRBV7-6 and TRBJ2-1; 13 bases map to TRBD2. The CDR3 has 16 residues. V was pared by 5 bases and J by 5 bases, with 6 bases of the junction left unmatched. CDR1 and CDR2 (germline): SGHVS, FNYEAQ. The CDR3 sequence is CASSALLAGGHNEQFF. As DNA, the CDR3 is TGTGCCAGCAGCGCCCTACTAGCGGGGGGGCACAATGAGCAGTTCTTC.

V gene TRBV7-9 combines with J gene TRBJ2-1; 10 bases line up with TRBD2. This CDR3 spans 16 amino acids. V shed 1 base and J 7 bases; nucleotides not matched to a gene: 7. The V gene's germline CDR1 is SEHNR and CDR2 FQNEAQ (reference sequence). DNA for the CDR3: TGTGCCAGCAGCTTAGTGGGTAGCGGGGGGCCAAATGAGCAGTTCTTC. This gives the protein CASSLVGSGGPNEQFF.

For the CDR3, the DNA is TGCAGCGTTGAAGGGGATTACTACGAGCAGTACTTC. It specifies CSVEGDYYEQYF. The rearrangement links TRBV29-1 to TRBJ2-7; D unresolved. From germline, CDR1 is SQVTM and CDR2 ANQGSEA. V was cut by 1 base and J by 3 bases, with 7 bases left in between. The CDR3 extends over 12 amino acids.

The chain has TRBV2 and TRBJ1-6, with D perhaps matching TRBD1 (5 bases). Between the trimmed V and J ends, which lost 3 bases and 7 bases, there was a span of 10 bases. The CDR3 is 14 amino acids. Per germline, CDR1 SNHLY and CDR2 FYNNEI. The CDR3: CASSDGTPNSPLHF. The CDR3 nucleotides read TGTGCCAGCAGTGATGGGACGCCCAATTCACCCCTCCACTTT.

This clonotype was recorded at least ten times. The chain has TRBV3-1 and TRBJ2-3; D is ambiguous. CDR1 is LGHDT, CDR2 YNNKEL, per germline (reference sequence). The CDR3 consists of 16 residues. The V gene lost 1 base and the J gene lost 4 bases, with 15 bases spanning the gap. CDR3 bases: TGTGCCAGCAGCCAAGCCCGGTTGGTTGGCGCAGATACGCAGTATTTT. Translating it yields CASSQARLVGADTQYF.

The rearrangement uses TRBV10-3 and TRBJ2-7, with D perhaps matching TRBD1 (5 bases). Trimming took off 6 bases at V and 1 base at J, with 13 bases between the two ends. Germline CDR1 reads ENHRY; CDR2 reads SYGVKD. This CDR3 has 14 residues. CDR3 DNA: TGTGCCATCAGAGAGCAGGGAAGTTCCTACGAGCAGTACTTC. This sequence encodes CAIREQGSSYEQYF.

The chain's CDR3 is CASSYSSKLSGNTIYF. CDR3 in DNA: TGTGCCAGCAGTTACTCGAGCAAACTCTCTGGAAACACCATATATTTT. The chain links TRBV6-6 to TRBJ1-3; D is unclear. Germline CDR1 and CDR2: MNHNY and SVGAGI (reference sequence). V was cut by 0 bases and J by 0 bases, with 9 bases left in between. This CDR3 is built from 16 residues.

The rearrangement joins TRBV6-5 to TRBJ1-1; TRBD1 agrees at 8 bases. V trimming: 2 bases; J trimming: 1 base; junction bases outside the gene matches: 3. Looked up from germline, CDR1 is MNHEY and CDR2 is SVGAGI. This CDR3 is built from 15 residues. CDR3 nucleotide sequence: TGTGCCAGCAGTTACATTGACAGGGGGAACACTGAAGCTTTCTTT. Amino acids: CASSYIDRGNTEAFF.

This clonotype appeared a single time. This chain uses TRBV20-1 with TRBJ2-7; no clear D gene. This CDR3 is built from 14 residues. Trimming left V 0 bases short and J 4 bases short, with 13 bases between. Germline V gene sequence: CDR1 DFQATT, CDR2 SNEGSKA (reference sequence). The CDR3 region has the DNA TGCAGTGCTAGAGATAGGTCTACACTTTACGAGCAGTACTTC. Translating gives CSARDRSTLYEQYF.

As DNA, the CDR3 is TGTGCCAGCAGTGCGCAGGATGGCCACAATGAGCAGTTCTTC. Its protein is CASSAQDGHNEQFF. The chain employs TRBV6-4 and TRBJ2-1; unclear D gene. Trimming took 4 bases from V and 5 from J, leaving 12 bases between them. Germline V gene data show CDR1 as MRHNA and CDR2 as SNTAGT. This CDR3 contains 14 residues.

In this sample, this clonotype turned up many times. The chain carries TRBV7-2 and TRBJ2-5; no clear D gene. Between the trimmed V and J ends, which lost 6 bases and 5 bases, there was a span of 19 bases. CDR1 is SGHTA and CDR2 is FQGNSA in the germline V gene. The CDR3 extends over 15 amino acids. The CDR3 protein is CASRGSPLLGETQYF. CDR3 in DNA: TGTGCCAGCAGAGGGTCCCCGCTGTTGGGGGAGACCCAGTACTTC.

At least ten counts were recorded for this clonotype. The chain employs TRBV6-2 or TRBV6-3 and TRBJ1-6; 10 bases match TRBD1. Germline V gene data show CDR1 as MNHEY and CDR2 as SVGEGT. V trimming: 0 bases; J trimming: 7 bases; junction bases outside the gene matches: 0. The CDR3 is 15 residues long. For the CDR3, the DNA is TGTGCCAGCAGTTACTCGGGACAGGGGAATTCACCCCTCCACTTT. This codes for CASSYSGQGNSPLHF.

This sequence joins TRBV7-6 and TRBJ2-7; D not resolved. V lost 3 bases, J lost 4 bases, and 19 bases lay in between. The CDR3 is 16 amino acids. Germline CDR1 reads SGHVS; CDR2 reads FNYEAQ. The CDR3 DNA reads TGTGCCAGCAGCTTGTTCCACTCAACAGTCAGTTACGAGCAGTACTTC. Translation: CASSLFHSTVSYEQYF.

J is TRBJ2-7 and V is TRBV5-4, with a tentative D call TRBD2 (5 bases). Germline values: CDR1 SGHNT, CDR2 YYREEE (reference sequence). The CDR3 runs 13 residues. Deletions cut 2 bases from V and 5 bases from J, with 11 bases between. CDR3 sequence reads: CASSLTRDHEQYF. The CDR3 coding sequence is TGTGCCAGCAGCTTAACTAGAGACCACGAGCAGTACTTC.

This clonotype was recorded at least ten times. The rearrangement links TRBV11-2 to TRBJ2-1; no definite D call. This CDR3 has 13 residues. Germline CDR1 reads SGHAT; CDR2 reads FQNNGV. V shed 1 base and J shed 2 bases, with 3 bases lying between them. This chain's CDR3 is CASSLVAYNEQFF. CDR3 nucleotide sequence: TGTGCCAGCAGCTTAGTAGCCTACAATGAGCAGTTCTTC.

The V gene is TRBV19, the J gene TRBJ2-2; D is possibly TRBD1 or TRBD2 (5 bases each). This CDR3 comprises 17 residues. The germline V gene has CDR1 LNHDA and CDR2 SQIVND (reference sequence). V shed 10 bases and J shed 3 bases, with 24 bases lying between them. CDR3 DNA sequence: TGTGCCACCGATTACCTCAGGCGCCGGGGCGACACCGGGGAGCTGTTTTTT. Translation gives CATDYLRRRGDTGELFF.

CDR3 sequence reads: CASSVSSYNSPLHF. In nucleotides, the CDR3 is TGTGCCAGCAGTGTCAGCTCCTATAATTCACCCCTCCACTTT. This sequence joins TRBV27 and TRBJ1-6, with unresolved D. The CDR3 runs 14 residues. The V gene lost 5 bases and the J gene lost 0 bases, with 5 bases spanning the gap. The germline CDR1 and CDR2 sequences are MNHEY and SMNVEV (reference sequence).

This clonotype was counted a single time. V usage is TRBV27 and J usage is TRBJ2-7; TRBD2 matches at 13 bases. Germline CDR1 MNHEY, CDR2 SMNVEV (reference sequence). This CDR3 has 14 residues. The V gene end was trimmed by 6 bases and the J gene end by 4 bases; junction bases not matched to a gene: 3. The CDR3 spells CASSRTSGGYEQYF. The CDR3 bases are TGTGCCAGCAGCCGGACTAGCGGGGGATACGAGCAGTACTTC.

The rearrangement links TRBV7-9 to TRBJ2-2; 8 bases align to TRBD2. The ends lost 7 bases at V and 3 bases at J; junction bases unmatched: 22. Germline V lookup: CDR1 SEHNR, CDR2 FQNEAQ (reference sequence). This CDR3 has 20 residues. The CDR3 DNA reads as TGTGCCAGCACCCCCCTCCCCCAGCGGGGGCTCCCGGTGGACACCGGGGAGCTGTTTTTT. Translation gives CASTPLPQRGLPVDTGELFF.

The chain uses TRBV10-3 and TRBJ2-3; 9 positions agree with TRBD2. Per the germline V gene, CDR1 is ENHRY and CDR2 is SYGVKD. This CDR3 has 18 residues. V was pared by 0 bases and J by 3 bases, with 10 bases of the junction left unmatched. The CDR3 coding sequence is TGTGCCATCAGTGAGTCGATCCTGCCCAGCGGGGGGACAGATACGCAGTATTTT. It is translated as CAISESILPSGGTDTQYF.

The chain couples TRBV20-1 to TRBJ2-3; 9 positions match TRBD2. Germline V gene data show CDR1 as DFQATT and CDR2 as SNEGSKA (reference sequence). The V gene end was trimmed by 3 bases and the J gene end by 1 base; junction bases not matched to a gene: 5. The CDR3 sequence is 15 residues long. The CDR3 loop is CSARGVAGGTDTQYF. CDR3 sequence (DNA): TGCAGTGCTAGGGGGGTAGCGGGGGGCACAGATACGCAGTATTTT.

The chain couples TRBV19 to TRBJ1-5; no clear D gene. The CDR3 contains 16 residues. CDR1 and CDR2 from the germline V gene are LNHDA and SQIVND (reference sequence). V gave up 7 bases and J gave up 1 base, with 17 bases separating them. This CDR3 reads CASTMAPDASNQPQHF. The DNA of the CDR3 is TGTGCCAGTACTATGGCTCCGGACGCGAGCAATCAGCCCCAGCATTTT.

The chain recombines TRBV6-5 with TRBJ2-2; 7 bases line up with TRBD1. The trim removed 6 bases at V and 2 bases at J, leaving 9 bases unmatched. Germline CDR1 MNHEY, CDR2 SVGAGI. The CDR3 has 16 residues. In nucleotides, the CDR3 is TGTGCCAGCAGCCCTCCCGGGACAGCCAACACCGGGGAGCTGTTTTTT. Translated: CASSPPGTANTGELFF.

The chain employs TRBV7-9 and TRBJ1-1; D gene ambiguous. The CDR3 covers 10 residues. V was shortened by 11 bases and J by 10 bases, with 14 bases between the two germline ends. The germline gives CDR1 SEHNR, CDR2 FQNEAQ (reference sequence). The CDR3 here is CAVPAGGAFF. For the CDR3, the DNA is TGTGCCGTCCCGGCCGGAGGAGCTTTCTTT.

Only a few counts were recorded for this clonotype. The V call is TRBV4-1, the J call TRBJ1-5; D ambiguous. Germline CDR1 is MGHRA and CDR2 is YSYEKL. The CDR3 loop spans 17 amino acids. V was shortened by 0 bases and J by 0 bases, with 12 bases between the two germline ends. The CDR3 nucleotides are TGCGCCAGCAGCCAAGAATCTCCAGCAGATAGCAATCAGCCCCAGCATTTT. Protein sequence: CASSQESPADSNQPQHF.

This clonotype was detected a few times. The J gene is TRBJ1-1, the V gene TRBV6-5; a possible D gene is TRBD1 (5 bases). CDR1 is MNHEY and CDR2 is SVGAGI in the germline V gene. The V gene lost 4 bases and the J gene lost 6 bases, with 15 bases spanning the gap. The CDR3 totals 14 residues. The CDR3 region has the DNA TGTGCCAGCAGTTCCTGGACATCGGGGCCTGAAGCTTTCTTT. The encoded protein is CASSSWTSGPEAFF.